The 28 T cell receptor beta chains below come from one sample, sequenced in a study of blood T cell repertoires in COVID-19. Method: immunoSEQ multiplex PCR; TCRdb's copy keeps in-frame clones and lacks some. The sample includes about 120,000 clones, more than 80% of them seen just once. Sequenced: peripheral blood. Source of these receptors: a woman in her 40s with acute or convalescent COVID-19.

This sequence joins TRBV6-6 and TRBJ2-1; D not resolved. CDR3 size: 11 residues. Per germline, CDR1 MNHNY and CDR2 SVGAGI (reference sequence). The germline V and J ends were trimmed by 6 bases and 8 bases, with 8 bases remaining between them. For the CDR3, the DNA is TGTGCCAGCAGACTCCGGGATGAGCAGTTCTTC. Its translation is CASRLRDEQFF.

V is TRBV30 and J is TRBJ1-4, with 10 bases that match TRBD1. The CDR3 has 17 residues. The germline gives CDR1 GTSNPN, CDR2 SVGIG (reference sequence). V was clipped by 3 bases and J by 6 bases; unmatched bases: 13. Written as DNA, the CDR3 is TGTGCCTGGAGACGGGGACAGGGGTTGACCCCACATGAAAAACTGTTTTTT. Translation: CAWRRGQGLTPHEKLFF.

The rearrangement links TRBV10-2 to TRBJ2-1, with TRBD2 identical over 11 bases. This CDR3 contains 17 residues. Germline V gene lookup returns CDR1 WSHSY and CDR2 SAAADI. V lost 6 bases to trimming and J lost 6 bases; unmatched junction nucleotides: 13. For the CDR3, the DNA is TGCGCCAGCAGGCCGGGACTAGCGGACACCGCGGTCAATGAGCAGTTCTTC. Amino acids: CASRPGLADTAVNEQFF.

The gene calls are TRBV29-1 and TRBJ1-4; D is possibly TRBD1 (5 bases). V lost 6 bases to trimming and J lost 7 bases, with 18 bases between them. CDR1 is SQVTM, CDR2 ANQGSEA, per germline. CDR3 length: 14 amino acids. The CDR3 coding sequence is TGCAGCGTCGCTGGGGGGGGAGCCGGTGAAAAACTGTTTTTT. Encoded protein: CSVAGGGAGEKLFF.

Here the CDR3 reads CASSLRGGDAKSEQYF. CDR3 sequence (DNA): TGCGCCAGCAGCCTAAGGGGCGGGGACGCCAAAAGCGAGCAGTACTTC. The chain recombines TRBV4-1 with TRBJ2-7; D is perhaps TRBD2 (6 bases). CDR3 size: 16 residues. The germline gives CDR1 MGHRA, CDR2 YSYEKL. V was clipped by 4 bases and J by 6 bases, with 22 bases between them.

The V gene is TRBV2, the J gene TRBJ1-1, with TRBD1 as a possible D gene (6 bases). From germline, CDR1 is SNHLY and CDR2 FYNNEI. The V and J ends lost 6 bases and 3 bases respectively, with 14 bases between them. The CDR3 has 14 amino acids. This CDR3 reads CASRGDIGYTEAFF. Here the CDR3 DNA reads TGTGCCAGCAGGGGGGACATTGGTTACACTGAAGCTTTCTTT.

A single count supports this clone. The genes are TRBV12-5 and TRBJ1-6, with 7 bases fitting TRBD1. This CDR3 contains 15 residues. The junction had 10 bases not matched to a gene; V was cut back by 7 bases and J by 7 bases. Germline V gives CDR1 LGHNT, CDR2 FRNRAP. The CDR3 nucleotides are TGTGCTAGTGCGTTACCAGGGGGTATGAATTCACCCCTCCACTTT. Protein sequence: CASALPGGMNSPLHF.

The V and J genes are TRBV5-6 and TRBJ1-5; D remains ambiguous. Germline assignment: CDR1 SGHDT and CDR2 YYEEEE. V was shortened by 2 bases and J by 13 bases, with 19 bases between the two germline ends. This CDR3 comprises 14 residues. The CDR3 region is CASSFRLLRGFQHF. CDR3 DNA: TGTGCCAGCAGCTTTCGGCTTCTCCGGGGATTTCAGCATTTT.

This chain joins TRBV11-2 and TRBJ2-7, with 12 nucleotides matching TRBD2. J was trimmed by 1 base and V by 2 bases; bases with no gene match: 6. Germline V CDR1 and CDR2: SGHAT, FQNNGV. This CDR3 is built from 17 residues. The CDR3 protein is CASSLRTSGATSYEQYF. The CDR3 region has the DNA TGTGCCAGCAGCTTACGGACTAGCGGGGCAACATCCTACGAGCAGTACTTC.

The chain is built from TRBV20-1 and TRBJ2-1, with 10 nucleotides matching TRBD2. Germline V gene data show CDR1 as DFQATT and CDR2 as SNEGSKA (reference sequence). The V segment lost 4 bases and the J segment 10 bases; nucleotides outside the gene matches: 10. This CDR3 has 14 amino acids. The CDR3 DNA reads TGCAGTGCTATTGAGCGGGGGGGGACTCTAGAGCAGTTCTTC. Residues: CSAIERGGTLEQFF.

In DNA form, the CDR3 reads TGTGCCAGCTCACCCGGGACAGGAAGCAATCAGCCCCAGCATTTT. Translated: CASSPGTGSNQPQHF. The J gene is TRBJ1-5, the V gene TRBV18; TRBD1 matches at 8 bases. The CDR3 has 15 amino acids. V shed 3 bases, J shed 1 base, and the junction held 2 bases outside the gene matches. CDR1 and CDR2 (germline): KGHSH, LQKENI.

This chain uses TRBV18 with TRBJ2-7, with TRBD1 as a possible D gene (5 bases). The V gene lost 5 bases and the J gene lost 5 bases, with 10 bases spanning the gap. Germline V CDR1 and CDR2: KGHSH, LQKENI. The CDR3 consists of 12 residues. In nucleotides, the CDR3 is TGTGCCAGCTCAAGGGCCAGGGACGAGCAGTACTTC. This translates into CASSRARDEQYF.

The DNA for the CDR3 is TGTGCCAGCAGTGAATGGGCAGATTATAATTCACCCCTCCACTTT. Amino acids: CASSEWADYNSPLHF. The rearrangement links TRBV6-1 to TRBJ1-6; D is ambiguous. Between the trimmed V and J ends, which lost 2 bases and 4 bases, there was a span of 9 bases. Germline-derived CDR1 and CDR2 are MNHNS and SASEGT. The CDR3 runs to 15 residues.

This clone was seen a few times. This chain connects TRBV30 to TRBJ1-2; D gene uncertain. The length of the CDR3 is 16 residues. Germline-derived CDR1 and CDR2 are GTSNPN and SVGIG (reference sequence). V lost 2 bases to trimming and J lost 8 bases, with 24 bases between them. Here the CDR3 reads CAWSSKMDFPSGGYTF. In DNA form, the CDR3 reads TGTGCCTGGAGTTCCAAGATGGACTTTCCCTCGGGAGGCTACACCTTC.

This clone was seen a few times. CDR3 protein: CASSYSDRGYEQYF. The CDR3 bases are TGTGCCAGCAGTTACTCGGACAGGGGATACGAGCAGTACTTC. The rearrangement links TRBV6-6 to TRBJ2-7, with 9 bases fitting TRBD1. Germline CDR1 MNHNY, CDR2 SVGAGI (reference sequence). The CDR3 runs 14 residues. The ends lost 0 bases at V and 4 bases at J; junction bases unmatched: 1.

V usage is TRBV30 and J usage is TRBJ2-7; a weak D match, TRBD2 (6 bases). Germline CDR1 is GTSNPN and CDR2 is SVGIG (reference sequence). The V end lost 0 bases, the J end lost 3 bases, and 9 bases lay between the germline ends. The CDR3 extends over 13 amino acids. CDR3 DNA sequence: TGTGCCTGGAGTGTACTGGGGGGCTACGAGCAGTACTTC. It translates to CAWSVLGGYEQYF. The variable domain in full, with the rest retrieved from reference TRBV30 and TRBJ2-7, is SQTIHQWPATLVQPVGSPLSLECTVEGTSNPNLYWYRQAAGRGLQLLFYSVGIGQISSEVPQNLSASRPQDRQFILSSKKLLLSDSGFYLCAWSVLGGYEQYFGPGTRLTVT.

The J gene is TRBJ2-3, the V gene TRBV9; TRBD2 agrees at 7 bases. The junction had 10 bases not matched to a gene; V was cut back by 5 bases and J by 1 base. The CDR3 runs 16 residues. CDR1 SGDLS and CDR2 YYNGEE come from the germline V gene. DNA for the CDR3: TGTGCCAGCAGAGACCTATCTAGCGGTGGCACAGATACGCAGTATTTT. As protein: CASRDLSSGGTDTQYF.

The V call is TRBV7-2, the J call TRBJ2-2; 9 bases map to TRBD2. With 3 bases clipped from V and 5 bases from J, the junction kept 13 bases outside the gene matches. Germline V gene data show CDR1 as SGHTA and CDR2 as FQGNSA. This CDR3 is 18 amino acids long. DNA for the CDR3: TGTGCCAGCAGCTTTCACCCGGCAGCGGGGGGCCGAACCGGGGAGCTGTTTTTT. It translates to CASSFHPAAGGRTGELFF.

The table lists this clone with a few counts. The chain uses TRBV5-6 and TRBJ2-7, with D perhaps TRBD1 (6 bases). V lost 2 bases to trimming and J lost 6 bases, with 6 bases between them. The V gene's germline CDR1 is SGHDT and CDR2 YYEEEE. The CDR3 covers 11 residues. CDR3 amino acids: CASSFRGEQYF. CDR3 bases: TGTGCCAGCAGCTTCAGGGGCGAGCAGTACTTC. Full variable domain (rest looked up from reference TRBV5-6 and TRBJ2-7): DAGVTQSPTHLIKTRGQQVTLRCSPKSGHDTVSWYQQALGQGPQFIFQYYEEEERQRGNFPDRFSGHQFPNYSSELNVNALLLGDSALYLCASSFRGEQYFGPGTRLTVT.

This chain uses TRBV24-1 with TRBJ2-3, with a weak D call TRBD1 (6 bases). Germline values: CDR1 KGHDR, CDR2 SFDVKD. This CDR3 is built from 14 residues. The V and J ends lost 3 bases and 5 bases respectively, with 11 bases between them. CDR3: CATSDATGRDTQYF. The DNA of the CDR3 is TGTGCCACCAGTGATGCAACAGGGCGAGATACGCAGTATTTT.

As to this clone: Additional DNA sequences in this sample encode the identical CDR3. This sequence joins TRBV27 and TRBJ2-7; possibly TRBD1 for D (6 bases). CDR3 length: 16 residues. V was trimmed by 5 bases and J by 2 bases, leaving 19 bases between them. CDR1 is MNHEY, CDR2 SMNVEV, per germline (reference sequence). The CDR3 nucleotides are TGTGCCAGCAGTCCACAGGCAGGGGTCGCCACCTACGAGCAGTACTTC. Translating it yields CASSPQAGVATYEQYF.

The gene calls are TRBV21-1 and TRBJ1-4. TRBV21-1 is annotated as a pseudogene. The length of the CDR3 is 16 residues. CDR3 nucleotides: TGTGCCAGCAGCAAGCATCTGAGGGATCCTAATGAAAAACTGTTTTTT. This sequence encodes CASSKHLRDPNEKLFF.

This chain connects TRBV19 to TRBJ1-2, with unresolved D. CDR1 is LNHDA and CDR2 is SQIVND in the germline V gene (reference sequence). The CDR3 has 16 residues. V shed 0 bases and J shed 6 bases, with 17 bases lying between them. CDR3 protein: CASSIDSRPIQDGYTF. DNA for the CDR3: TGTGCCAGTAGTATAGATAGTCGACCTATTCAGGATGGCTACACCTTC.

V is TRBV6-5 and J is TRBJ1-1; 7 bases line up with TRBD1. Germline values: CDR1 MNHEY, CDR2 SVGAGI. The J segment lost 1 base and the V segment lost 8 bases, leaving 10 bases of the junction unmatched. This CDR3 contains 15 residues. In DNA, the CDR3 is TGTGCCAGCGAGAAGGGACAGACATCGAACACTGAAGCTTTCTTT. It translates to CASEKGQTSNTEAFF.

V gene TRBV18 combines with J gene TRBJ1-3, with D unclear. The CDR3 is made up of 16 amino acids. CDR1 KGHSH and CDR2 LQKENI come from the germline V gene. Trimming took 3 bases from V and 0 from J, leaving 12 bases between them. The CDR3 region has the DNA TGTGCCAGCTCACCTTTAGACATACTCTCTGGAAACACCATATATTTT. Protein: CASSPLDILSGNTIYF.

V gene TRBV6-5 combines with J gene TRBJ1-2; D is perhaps TRBD1 (6 bases). V lost 3 bases and J lost 6, with 14 bases in between. The CDR3 has 14 amino acids. Germline CDR1 is MNHEY and CDR2 is SVGAGI. For the CDR3, the DNA is TGTGCCAGCAGTTATAGCAGGGGTCGGCATGGCTACACCTTC. Translation gives CASSYSRGRHGYTF.

V usage is TRBV19 and J usage is TRBJ2-3; D may be TRBD1 (6 bases). This CDR3 has 14 amino acids. CDR1 LNHDA and CDR2 SQIVND come from the germline V gene (reference sequence). The V end was cut by 6 bases, the J end by 4 bases, with 14 bases between. The CDR3 is CASRQQGKADTQYF. CDR3 nucleotides: TGTGCCAGTAGACAGCAGGGGAAGGCAGATACGCAGTATTTT.

The chain recombines TRBV29-1 with TRBJ2-5; 8 bases match TRBD2. V dropped 7 bases and J dropped 2; count of bases not matched to a gene: 3. CDR3 length: 12 residues. Germline assignment: CDR1 SQVTM and CDR2 ANQGSEA. The CDR3: CSALAGQETQYF. The CDR3 DNA reads as TGCAGCGCCCTAGCGGGTCAAGAGACCCAGTACTTC.